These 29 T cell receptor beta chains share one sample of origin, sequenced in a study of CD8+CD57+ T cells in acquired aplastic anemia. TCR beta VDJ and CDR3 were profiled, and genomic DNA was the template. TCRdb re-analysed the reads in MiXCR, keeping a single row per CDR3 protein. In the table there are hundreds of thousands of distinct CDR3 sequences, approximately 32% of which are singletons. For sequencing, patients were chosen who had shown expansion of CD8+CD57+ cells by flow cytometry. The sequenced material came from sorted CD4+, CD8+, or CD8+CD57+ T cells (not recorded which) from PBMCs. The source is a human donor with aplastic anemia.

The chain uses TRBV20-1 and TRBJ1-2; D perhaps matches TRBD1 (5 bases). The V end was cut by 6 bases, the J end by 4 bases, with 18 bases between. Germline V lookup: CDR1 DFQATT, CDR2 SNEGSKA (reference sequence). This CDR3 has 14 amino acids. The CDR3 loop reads CSALDWGDGYGYTF. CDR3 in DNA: TGCAGTGCCCTGGATTGGGGCGACGGCTATGGCTACACCTTC.

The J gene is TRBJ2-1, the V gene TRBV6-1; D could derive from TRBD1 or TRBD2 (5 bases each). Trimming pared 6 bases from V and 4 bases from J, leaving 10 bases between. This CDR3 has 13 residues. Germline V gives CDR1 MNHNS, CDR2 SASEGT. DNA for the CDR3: TGTGCCAGCAGGGGGGTAGGATACAATGAGCAGTTCTTC. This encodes CASRGVGYNEQFF.

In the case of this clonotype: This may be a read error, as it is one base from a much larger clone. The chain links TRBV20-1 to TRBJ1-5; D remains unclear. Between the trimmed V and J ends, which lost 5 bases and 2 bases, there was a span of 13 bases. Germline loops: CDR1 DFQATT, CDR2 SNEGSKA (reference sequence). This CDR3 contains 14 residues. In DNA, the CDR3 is TGCAGTGCTGCGGGAGGGTTGGGCAATCAGCCCCAGCATTTT. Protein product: CSAAGGLGNQPQHF.

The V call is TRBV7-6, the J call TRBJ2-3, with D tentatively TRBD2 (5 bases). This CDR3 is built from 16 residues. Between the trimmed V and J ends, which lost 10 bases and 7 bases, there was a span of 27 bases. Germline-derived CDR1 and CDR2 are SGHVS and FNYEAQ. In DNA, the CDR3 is TGTGCCAACGGCTTAGCCGGACGGCACGGGGTAAATACGCAGTATTTT. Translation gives CANGLAGRHGVNTQYF.

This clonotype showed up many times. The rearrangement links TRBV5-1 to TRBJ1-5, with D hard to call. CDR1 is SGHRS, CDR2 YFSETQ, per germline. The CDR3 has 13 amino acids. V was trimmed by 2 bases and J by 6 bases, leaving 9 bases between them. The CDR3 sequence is CASSFEGSQPQHF. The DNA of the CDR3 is TGCGCCAGCAGCTTTGAGGGTAGTCAGCCCCAGCATTTT.

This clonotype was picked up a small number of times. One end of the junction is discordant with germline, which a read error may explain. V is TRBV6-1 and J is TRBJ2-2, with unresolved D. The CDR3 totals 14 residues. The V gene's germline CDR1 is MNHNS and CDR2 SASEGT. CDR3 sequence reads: CASSEHTNIGELFF. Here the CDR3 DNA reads TGTGCCAGCAGTGAACACACGAACATCGGGGAGCTGTTTTTT.

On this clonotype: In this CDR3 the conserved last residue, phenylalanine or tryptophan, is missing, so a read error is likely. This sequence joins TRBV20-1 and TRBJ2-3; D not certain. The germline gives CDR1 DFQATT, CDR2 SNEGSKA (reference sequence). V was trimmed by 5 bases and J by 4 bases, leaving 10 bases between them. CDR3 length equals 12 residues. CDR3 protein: CSALRQADTQYS. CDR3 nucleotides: TGCAGTGCTTTAAGGCAGGCAGATACGCAGTATTCT.

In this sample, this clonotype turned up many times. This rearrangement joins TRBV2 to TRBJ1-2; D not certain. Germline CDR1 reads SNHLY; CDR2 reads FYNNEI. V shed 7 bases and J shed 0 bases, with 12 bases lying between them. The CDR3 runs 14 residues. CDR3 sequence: CASIYGTTNYGYTF. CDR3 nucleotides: TGTGCCAGCATATATGGTACGACTAACTATGGCTACACCTTC.

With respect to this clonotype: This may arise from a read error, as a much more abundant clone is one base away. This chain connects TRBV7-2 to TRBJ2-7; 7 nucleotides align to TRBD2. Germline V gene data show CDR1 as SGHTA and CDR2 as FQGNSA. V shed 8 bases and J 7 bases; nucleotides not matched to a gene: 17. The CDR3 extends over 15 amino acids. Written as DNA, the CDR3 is TGTGCCAGCCGCTCGATGCCGGGGGGTCTCGGTGAGCAGTACTTC. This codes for CASRSMPGGLGEQYF.

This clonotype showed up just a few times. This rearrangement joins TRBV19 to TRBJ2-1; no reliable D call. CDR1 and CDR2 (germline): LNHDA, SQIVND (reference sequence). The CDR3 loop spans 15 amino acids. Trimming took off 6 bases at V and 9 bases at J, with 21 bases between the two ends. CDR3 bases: TGTGCCAGTAGCAATACGCCGGACCTCCGCGGTGAGCAGTTCTTC. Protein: CASSNTPDLRGEQFF.

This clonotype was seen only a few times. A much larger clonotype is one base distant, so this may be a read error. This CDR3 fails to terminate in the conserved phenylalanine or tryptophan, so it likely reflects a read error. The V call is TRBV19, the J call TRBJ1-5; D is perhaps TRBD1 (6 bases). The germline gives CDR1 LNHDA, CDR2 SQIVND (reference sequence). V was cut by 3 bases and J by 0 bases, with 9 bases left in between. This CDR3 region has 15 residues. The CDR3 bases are TGTGCCAGTAGTATCGGACAGCTTAGCAATCAGCCCCAGCATTGT. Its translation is CASSIGQLSNQPQHC.

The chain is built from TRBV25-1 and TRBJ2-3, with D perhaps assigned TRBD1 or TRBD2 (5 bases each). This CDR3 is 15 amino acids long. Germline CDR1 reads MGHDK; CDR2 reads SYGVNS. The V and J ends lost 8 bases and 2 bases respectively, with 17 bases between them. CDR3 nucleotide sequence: TGTGCCAGCTCACCACGGGACGGCATCACAGATACGCAGTATTTT. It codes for CASSPRDGITDTQYF. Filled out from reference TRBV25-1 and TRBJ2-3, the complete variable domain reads EADIYQTPRYLVIGTGKKITLECSQTMGHDKMYWYQQDPGMELHLIHYSYGVNSTEKGDLSSESTVSRIRTEHFPLTLESARPSHTSQYLCASSPRDGITDTQYFGPGTRLTVL.

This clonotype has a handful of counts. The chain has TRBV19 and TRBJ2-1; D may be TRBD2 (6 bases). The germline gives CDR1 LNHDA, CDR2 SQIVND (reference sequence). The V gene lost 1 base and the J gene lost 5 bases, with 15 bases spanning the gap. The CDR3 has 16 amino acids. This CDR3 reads CASSIATGLEDNEQFF. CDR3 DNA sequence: TGTGCCAGTAGTATAGCCACGGGACTCGAGGACAATGAGCAGTTCTTC.

The DNA of the CDR3 is TGTGCCATCAGTGGGCAAGGGGTGGGTGGCTACACCTTC. Protein sequence: CAISGQGVGGYTF. The J gene is TRBJ1-2, the V gene TRBV10-3; D might be TRBD1 (5 bases). This CDR3 spans 13 amino acids. Trimming removed 4 bases from V and 7 bases from J, with 13 bases in between. CDR1 and CDR2 (germline): ENHRY, SYGVKD.

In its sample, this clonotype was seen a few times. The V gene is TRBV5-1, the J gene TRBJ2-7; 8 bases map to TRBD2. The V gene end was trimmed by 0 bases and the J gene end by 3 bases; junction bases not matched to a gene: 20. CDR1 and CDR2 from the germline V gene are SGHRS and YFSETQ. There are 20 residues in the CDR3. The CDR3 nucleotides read TGCGCCAGCAGCTTGGGAACCTGGGCTCGACCGGGACTAGACGGCTACGAGCAGTACTTC. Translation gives CASSLGTWARPGLDGYEQYF. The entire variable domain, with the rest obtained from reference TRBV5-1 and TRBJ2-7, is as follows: KAGVTQTPRYLIKTRGQQVTLSCSPISGHRSVSWYQQTPGQGLQFLFEYFSETQRNKGNFPGRFSGRQFSNSRSEMNVSTLELGDSALYLCASSLGTWARPGLDGYEQYFGPGTRLTVT.

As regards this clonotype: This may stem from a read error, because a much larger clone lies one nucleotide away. CDR3 coding DNA: TGCGGTGCCCCCAAGCTGGTAGCGCCCGATGGCTACACCTTC. It codes for CGAPKLVAPDGYTF. This chain links TRBV20-1 with TRBJ1-2; no clear D gene. The CDR3 loop spans 14 amino acids. Germline lookup yields CDR1 DFQATT and CDR2 SNEGSKA (reference sequence).

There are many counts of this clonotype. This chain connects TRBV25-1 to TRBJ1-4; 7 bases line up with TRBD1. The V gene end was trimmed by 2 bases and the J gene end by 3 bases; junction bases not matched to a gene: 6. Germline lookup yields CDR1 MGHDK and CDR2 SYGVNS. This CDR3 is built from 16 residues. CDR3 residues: CASSENYGTANEKLFF. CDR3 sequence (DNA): TGTGCCAGCAGTGAAAACTATGGGACAGCTAATGAAAAACTGTTTTTT.

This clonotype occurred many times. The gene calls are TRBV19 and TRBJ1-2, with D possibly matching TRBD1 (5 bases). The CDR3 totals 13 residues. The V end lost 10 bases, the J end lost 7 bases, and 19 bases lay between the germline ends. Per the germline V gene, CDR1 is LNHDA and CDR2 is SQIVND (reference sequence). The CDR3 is CATWDRQGGGYTF. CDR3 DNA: TGTGCCACTTGGGACCGCCAAGGAGGTGGCTACACCTTC.

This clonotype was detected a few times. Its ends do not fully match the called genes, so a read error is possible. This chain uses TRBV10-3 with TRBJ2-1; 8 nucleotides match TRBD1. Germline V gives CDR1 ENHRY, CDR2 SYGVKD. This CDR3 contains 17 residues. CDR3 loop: CASSEGHGTGTNNEQFF. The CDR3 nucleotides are TGTGCCAGCAGTGAAGGGCACGGGACAGGAACTAACAATGAGCAGTTCTTC.

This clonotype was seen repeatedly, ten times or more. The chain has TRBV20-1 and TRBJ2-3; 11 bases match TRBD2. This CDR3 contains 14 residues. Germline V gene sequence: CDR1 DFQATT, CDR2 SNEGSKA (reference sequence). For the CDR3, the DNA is TGCAGCGCCCGACTAGCGGGGAGCACAGATACGCAGTATTTT. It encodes CSARLAGSTDTQYF.

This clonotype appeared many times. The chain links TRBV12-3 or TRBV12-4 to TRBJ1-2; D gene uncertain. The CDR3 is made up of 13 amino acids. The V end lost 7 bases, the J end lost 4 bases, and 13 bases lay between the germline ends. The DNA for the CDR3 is TGTGCCAGCACCCCACACACGTCCTATGGCTACACCTTC. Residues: CASTPHTSYGYTF.

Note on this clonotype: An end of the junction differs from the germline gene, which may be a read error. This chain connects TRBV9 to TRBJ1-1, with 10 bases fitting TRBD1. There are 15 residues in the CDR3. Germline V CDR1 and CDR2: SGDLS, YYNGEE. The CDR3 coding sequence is TGTGCCAGCAGCGAGAGGACAGGGGGAGGTTCGGGAGCTCTCTTT. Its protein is CASSERTGGGSGALF.

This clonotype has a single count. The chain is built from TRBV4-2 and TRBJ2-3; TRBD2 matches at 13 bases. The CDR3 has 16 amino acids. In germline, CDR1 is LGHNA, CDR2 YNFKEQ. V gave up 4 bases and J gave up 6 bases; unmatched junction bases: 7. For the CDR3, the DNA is TGTGCCAGCAGCCCCGAAGGACTAGCGGGGGTGGATACGCAGTATTTT. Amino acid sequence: CASSPEGLAGVDTQYF.

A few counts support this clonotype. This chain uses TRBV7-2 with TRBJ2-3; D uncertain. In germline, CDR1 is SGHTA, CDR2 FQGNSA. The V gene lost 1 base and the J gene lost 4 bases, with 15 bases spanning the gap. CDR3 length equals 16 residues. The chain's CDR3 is CASSLVAPPSPDTQYF. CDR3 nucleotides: TGTGCCAGCAGCTTAGTAGCCCCCCCCAGCCCAGATACGCAGTATTTT.

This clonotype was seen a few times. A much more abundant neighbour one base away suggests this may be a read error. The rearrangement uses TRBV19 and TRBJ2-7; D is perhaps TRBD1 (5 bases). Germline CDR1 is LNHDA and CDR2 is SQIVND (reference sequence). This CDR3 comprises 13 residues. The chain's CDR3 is CTSSPTRVYEQYF. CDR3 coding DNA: TGTACCAGTAGTCCAACCAGGGTCTACGAGCAGTACTTC.

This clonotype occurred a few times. This chain's CDR3 is CASSLAGTGMDTQYF. The CDR3 nucleotides are TGTGCCAGCAGCTTAGCCGGGACGGGTATGGATACGCAGTATTTT. The chain combines TRBV11-1 with TRBJ2-3; D is perhaps TRBD1 or TRBD2 (5 bases each). CDR1 and CDR2 from the germline V gene are SGHAT and FQDESV (reference sequence). V lost 0 bases and J lost 6, with 13 bases in between. The CDR3 is 15 amino acids. Together with reference TRBV11-1 and TRBJ2-3, the CDR3 gives the full variable domain: EAEVAQSPRYKITEKSQAVAFWCDPISGHATLYWYRQILGQGPELLVQFQDESVVDDSQLPKDRFSAERLKGVDSTLKIQPAELGDSAMYLCASSLAGTGMDTQYFGPGTRLTVL.

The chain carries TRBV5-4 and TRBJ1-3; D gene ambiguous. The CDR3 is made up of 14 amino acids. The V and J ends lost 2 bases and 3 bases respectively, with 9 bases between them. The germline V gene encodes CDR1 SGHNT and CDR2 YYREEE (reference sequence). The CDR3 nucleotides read TGTGCCAGCAGCTTAATGCAAAATGGAAACACCATATATTTT. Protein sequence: CASSLMQNGNTIYF.

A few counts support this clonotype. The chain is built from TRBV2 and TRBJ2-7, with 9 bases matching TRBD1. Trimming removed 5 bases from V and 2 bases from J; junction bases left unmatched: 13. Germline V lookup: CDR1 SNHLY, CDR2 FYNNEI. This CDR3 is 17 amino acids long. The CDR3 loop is CASSLVFGTGNTYEQYF. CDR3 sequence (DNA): TGTGCCAGCAGTTTAGTCTTCGGGACAGGGAATACCTACGAGCAGTACTTC.

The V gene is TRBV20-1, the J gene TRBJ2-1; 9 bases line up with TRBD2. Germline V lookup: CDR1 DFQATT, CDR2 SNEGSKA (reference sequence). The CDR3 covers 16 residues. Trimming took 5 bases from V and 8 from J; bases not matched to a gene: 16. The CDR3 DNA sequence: TGCAGTGCTCGAGTAGCGGGAGATGTAAGGGGGCATGAGCAGTTCTTC. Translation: CSARVAGDVRGHEQFF.